The 10 T cell receptor beta chains listed next were all sequenced from one sample in a study of control samples from healthy donors and cancer patients. This table comes from immunoSEQ multiplex PCR, and its TCRdb copy is limited to in-frame clones, with some not included. Of about 120,000 clones listed, more than 75% were seen once; the top ten hold over 7.5%. Sequenced: blood. Every receptor here comes from a man in his forties in good health.

The chain employs TRBV7-3 and TRBJ2-5; D is possibly TRBD1 (7 bases). Germline V CDR1 and CDR2: SGHTA, FQGTGA. The CDR3 is 13 residues long. V gave up 5 bases and J gave up 7 bases, with 14 bases separating them. The CDR3 sequence: CASSQGGARTQYF. DNA for the CDR3: TGTGCCAGCAGCCAGGGGGGCGCGCGGACCCAGTACTTC.

The V call is TRBV4-3, the J call TRBJ2-1; D is unresolved. CDR1 and CDR2 from the germline V gene are LGHNA and YSLEER. The CDR3 has 14 residues. The V and J ends lost 4 bases and 8 bases respectively, with 15 bases between them. The CDR3 DNA reads as TGCGCCAGCAGCCTAAGACCGACTTGGGATGAGCAGTTCTTC. Translating gives CASSLRPTWDEQFF.

The chain is built from TRBV4-3 and TRBJ1-5; 8 positions agree with TRBD1. V was clipped by 0 bases and J by 5 bases; unmatched bases: 6. The CDR3 has 16 residues. Looked up from germline, CDR1 is LGHNA and CDR2 is YSLEER. The CDR3 sequence: CASSQDRTGIYQPQHF. CDR3 nucleotides: TGCGCCAGCAGCCAAGATAGGACAGGGATTTATCAGCCCCAGCATTTT.

Only a few counts were recorded for this clone. The chain is built from TRBV4-1 and TRBJ2-5; the match to TRBD2 covers 9 bases. The CDR3 totals 16 residues. The ends lost 1 base at V and 5 bases at J; junction bases unmatched: 8. Germline V CDR1 and CDR2: MGHRA, YSYEKL. CDR3 loop: CASSQVLRGGRETQYF. Here the CDR3 DNA reads TGCGCCAGCAGCCAAGTTCTGCGGGGGGGACGGGAGACCCAGTACTTC.

A few counts support this clone. CDR3 sequence reads: CASSPGQSSGNTIYF. CDR3 DNA: TGTGCCAGCAGTCCTGGACAGAGCTCTGGAAACACCATATATTTT. The V gene is TRBV2, the J gene TRBJ1-3; possibly TRBD1 for D (6 bases). This CDR3 has 15 amino acids. Trimming stripped 5 bases from V and 0 bases from J, with 11 bases between. Germline V gene lookup returns CDR1 SNHLY and CDR2 FYNNEI.

CDR3 amino acids: CASSPVTGGIPGNTIYF. The CDR3 bases are TGCGCCAGCAGCCCCGTAACGGGAGGGATCCCTGGAAACACCATATATTTT. This sequence joins TRBV5-1 and TRBJ1-3; D ambiguous. The CDR3 has 17 amino acids. V shed 4 bases and J shed 2 bases, with 19 bases lying between them. CDR1 and CDR2 (germline): SGHRS, YFSETQ.

This clone was counted a few times. J is TRBJ2-7 and V is TRBV27; D is perhaps TRBD2 (6 bases). The germline V and J ends were trimmed by 3 bases and 4 bases, with 19 bases remaining between them. Germline V CDR1 and CDR2: MNHEY, SMNVEV (reference sequence). This CDR3 contains 16 residues. The CDR3 loop reads CASSFFGGNRKYEQYF. The CDR3 DNA follows: TGTGCCAGCAGTTTTTTCGGAGGGAATCGAAAATACGAGCAGTACTTC.

The chain uses TRBV6-1 and TRBJ2-7; 8 bases map to TRBD2. Germline V lookup: CDR1 MNHNS, CDR2 SASEGT. V shed 0 bases, J shed 2 bases, and the junction held 3 bases outside the gene matches. The CDR3 is 15 amino acids. The CDR3 region is CASSEAAGGAYEQYF. The CDR3 DNA reads as TGTGCCAGCAGTGAAGCCGCGGGGGGCGCCTACGAGCAGTACTTC.

This clone was detected once. The chain couples TRBV7-6 to TRBJ2-1; D might be TRBD1 or TRBD2, each matching 5 bases. The CDR3 loop spans 16 amino acids. Germline V gives CDR1 SGHVS, CDR2 FNYEAQ. Trimming removed 4 bases at V and 3 bases at J, with 16 bases between. CDR3 nucleotide sequence: TGTGCCAGCAGCTCGAACCCGGGACCAATCTACAATGAGCAGTTCTTC. It yields the protein CASSSNPGPIYNEQFF.

The chain has TRBV29-1 and TRBJ2-3, with 16 bases aligning to TRBD2. CDR1 is SQVTM and CDR2 is ANQGSEA in the germline V gene. J was trimmed by 0 bases and V by 8 bases; bases with no gene match: 8. This CDR3 is built from 17 residues. CDR3 sequence reads: CSTTGTSGGVSTDTQYF. CDR3 DNA: TGCAGCACAACAGGGACTAGCGGGGGGGTAAGCACAGATACGCAGTATTTT.